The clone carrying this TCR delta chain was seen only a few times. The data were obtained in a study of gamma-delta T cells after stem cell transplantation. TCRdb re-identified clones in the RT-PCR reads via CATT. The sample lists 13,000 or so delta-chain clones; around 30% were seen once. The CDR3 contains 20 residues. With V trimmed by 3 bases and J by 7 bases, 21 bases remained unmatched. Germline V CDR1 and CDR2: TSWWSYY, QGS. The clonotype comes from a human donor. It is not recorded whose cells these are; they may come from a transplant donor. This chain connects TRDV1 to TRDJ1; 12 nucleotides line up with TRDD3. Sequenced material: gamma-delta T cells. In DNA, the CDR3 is TGTGCTCTTGGGGACCCTCCCCCGCCTTCCTACTGGGGGATACAAGGTAAACTCATCTTT. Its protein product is CALGDPPPPSYWGIQGKLIF.